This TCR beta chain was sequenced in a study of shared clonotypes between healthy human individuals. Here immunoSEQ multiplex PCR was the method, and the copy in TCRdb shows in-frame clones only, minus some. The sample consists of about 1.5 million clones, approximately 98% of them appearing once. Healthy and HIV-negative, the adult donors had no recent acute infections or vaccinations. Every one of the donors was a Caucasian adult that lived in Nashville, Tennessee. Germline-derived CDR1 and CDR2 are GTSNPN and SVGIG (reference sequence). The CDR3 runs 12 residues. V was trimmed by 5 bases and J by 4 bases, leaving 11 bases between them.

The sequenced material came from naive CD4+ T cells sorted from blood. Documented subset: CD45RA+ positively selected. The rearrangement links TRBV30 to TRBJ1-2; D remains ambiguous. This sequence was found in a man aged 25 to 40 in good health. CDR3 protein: CAWLGRSYGYTF. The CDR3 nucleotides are TGTGCCTGGTTGGGCAGGTCCTATGGCTACACCTTC.